The next 32 T cell receptor beta chains were all read from a single sample in a study of tumor and adjacent non-tumor tissue in lung cancer. This sample's RNA came from whole unsorted tissue. TCRbeta libraries were built with three rounds of nested PCR, modified from ARM-PCR. TCRdb redid the calling of the multiplex PCR reads with MiXCR, one entry per CDR3 protein. The data hold tens of thousands of distinct CDR3 sequences, with over 80% observed a single time. Input material: lung tumor tissue. The source of these receptors is a woman aged 50 to 65 with non-small cell lung cancer.

CDR3 nucleotides: TGTGCCAGCAGCCTGGGGGAGGGTCTGGACACTGAAGCTTTCTTT. Protein sequence: CASSLGEGLDTEAFF. The genes are TRBV12-3 or TRBV12-4 and TRBJ1-1, with TRBD1 as a possible D gene (5 bases). Trimming removed 6 bases from V and 3 bases from J, with 17 bases in between. The CDR3 has 15 residues.

With regard to this clonotype: The junction does not match germline at one end; this may be a read error. V and J are TRBV24-1 and TRBJ2-1; 10 nucleotides line up with TRBD2. This CDR3 comprises 16 residues. Germline lookup yields CDR1 KGHDR and CDR2 SFDVKD. CDR3 nucleotide sequence: TGTCCCACCAGTGACCCCAGCAGAGCGGGGGGGAATGAGCAGTTCTTC. Translation gives CPTSDPSRAGGNEQFF.

V gene TRBV20-1 combines with J gene TRBJ2-1; D gene uncertain. Between the trimmed V and J ends, which lost 6 bases and 0 bases, there was a span of 21 bases. Looked up from germline, CDR1 is DFQATT and CDR2 is SNEGSKA (reference sequence). CDR3 length: 17 amino acids. CDR3 sequence reads: CSAQKRTSLNSYNEQFF. The CDR3 DNA reads as TGCAGTGCCCAAAAGAGGACCAGTTTGAACTCCTACAATGAGCAGTTCTTC.

The chain combines TRBV5-1 with TRBJ1-4; 12 bases are shared with TRBD1. The CDR3 covers 16 residues. The germline V gene encodes CDR1 SGHRS and CDR2 YFSETQ. Germline trimming cut 7 bases from V and 0 bases from J; bases unmatched to any gene: 4. The CDR3 DNA reads TGCGCCAGCTGGGGACAGGGGGCTACAACTAATGAAAAACTGTTTTTT. Translated: CASWGQGATTNEKLFF.

Concerning this clonotype itself: No conserved phenylalanine or tryptophan ends this CDR3, so it is likely a read error. The chain employs TRBV24-1 and TRBJ2-5; D perhaps matches TRBD2 (5 bases). Germline V gene lookup returns CDR1 KGHDR and CDR2 SFDVKD. CDR3 size: 14 residues. As DNA, the CDR3 is TGTACCACCAGTGGTCGGGGTGATCAAGAGACCCAGTACTCC. As protein: CTTSGRGDQETQYS.

About this clonotype: One junction end does not reproduce the germline sequence, and a read error may be involved. This chain links TRBV28 with TRBJ1-2; tentatively, D is TRBD1 (6 bases). CDR1 MDHEN and CDR2 SYDVKM come from the germline V gene. The CDR3 contains 13 residues. Here the CDR3 DNA reads TGTGCCAGCACCTACAGGGTTAACTATGGCTACAGCTTC. This codes for CASTYRVNYGYSF.

With regard to this clonotype: No conserved phenylalanine or tryptophan is present at the end of the CDR3, so a read error is the likely explanation. This sequence joins TRBV29-1 and TRBJ2-2; weak D call: TRBD2 (5 bases). Looked up from germline, CDR1 is SQVTM and CDR2 is ANQGSEA. This CDR3 comprises 14 residues. CDR3 in DNA: TGCAGCGTTGGTCCAGCTGCGAACACCGGGGAACTGTTTGTT. As protein: CSVGPAANTGELFV.

This chain connects TRBV14 to TRBJ2-7, with a possible D match to TRBD1 (5 bases). Germline assignment: CDR1 SGHDN and CDR2 FVKESK. CDR3 length equals 17 residues. Trimming stripped 2 bases from V and 3 bases from J, with 20 bases between. The CDR3 sequence is CASSQYHRTENVYEQYF. CDR3 in DNA: TGTGCCAGCAGCCAATATCACAGGACCGAAAATGTCTACGAGCAGTACTTC.

Details on this clonotype: An end of the junction does not agree with germline; a read error may underlie this. J is TRBJ2-2 and V is TRBV10-3; 10 bases fit TRBD2. Germline values: CDR1 ENHRY, CDR2 SYGVKD. The CDR3 has 14 amino acids. Written as DNA, the CDR3 is TGTGCCATCAGAACTAGCGGGAACACCGGGGAGCTGTTTTTC. This sequence encodes CAIRTSGNTGELFF.

This clonotype was seen once. A read error is likely, as this CDR3 ends without the conserved phenylalanine or tryptophan. The chain has TRBV5-6 and TRBJ2-1; perhaps TRBD2 as D (6 bases). Per the germline V gene, CDR1 is SGHDT and CDR2 is YYEEEE. This CDR3 is built from 15 residues. V gave up 3 bases and J gave up 13 bases, with 23 bases separating them. The CDR3 sequence is CASSSHRGVIAEQFL. The CDR3 DNA follows: TGTGCCAGCAGCTCACACCGCGGGGTGATAGCTGAACAGTTCTTA.

Note on this clonotype: Germline and junction disagree at one end, which may indicate a read error. This rearrangement joins TRBV29-1 to TRBJ2-1; possible D gene TRBD2, 5 bases. Germline V CDR1 and CDR2: SQVTM, ANQGSEA. The CDR3 has 17 amino acids. Written as DNA, the CDR3 is TGCAGCGTTGAACGCTCCGGGGTTCTTGTAGTCTACTATGAGCATTTCTTC. The encoded protein is CSVERSGVLVVYYEHFF.

As regards this clonotype: Compared with germline, one end of the junction differs, possibly owing to a read error. The chain joins TRBV6-6 to TRBJ2-7, with D unclear. The CDR3 runs 16 residues. CDR1 MNHNY and CDR2 SVGAGI come from the germline V gene (reference sequence). CDR3 nucleotide sequence: TGTGCCAGCAGCCCCGGCGCCGAGGCCACCTCCTACGTGCAGAACTTC. This encodes CASSPGAEATSYVQNF.

This clonotype has a handful of counts. This may come from a read error, since a much larger clone is one base off. This chain connects TRBV28 to TRBJ2-7; 9 nucleotides align to TRBD1. Trimming cost V 7 bases and J 2 bases; bases outside gene matches: 9. The CDR3 has 15 residues. Germline assignment: CDR1 MDHEN and CDR2 SYDVKM. The CDR3 sequence: CASNLFGTGTYEQYF. CDR3 DNA: TGTGCCAGCAACTTATTCGGGACAGGGACCTACGAGCAGTACTTC.

Concerning this clonotype itself: Relative to the germline gene, one junction end is altered; a read error may explain this. This chain connects TRBV6-6 to TRBJ2-3; the D gene could be TRBD1 or TRBD2 (7 bases each). The CDR3 consists of 21 residues. CDR1 and CDR2 from the germline V gene are MNHNY and SVGAGI (reference sequence). CDR3 bases: TGTGCCAGTAGTTACACGTGGACAACCGGGACTATCGGGAGAGGGACAGATACACAGTATTTT. Translated, it gives CASSYTWTTGTIGRGTDTQYF.

The rearrangement joins TRBV11-2 to TRBJ2-7; D not resolved. V lost 6 bases and J lost 1, with 16 bases in between. The CDR3 is 15 amino acids. From germline, CDR1 is SGHAT and CDR2 FQNNGV. CDR3 bases: TGTGCCAGCAGTCCTTGGGTGAGTGGTTCCTACGAGCAGTACTTC. Translating it yields CASSPWVSGSYEQYF.

As to this clonotype: At one of its ends the junction is not consistent with the germline gene, which may arise from a read error. The CDR3 reads CAWSIWEGRNDQFF. For the CDR3, the DNA is TGTGCCTGGAGTATATGGGAGGGCCGCAATGATCAGTTCTTC. The chain recombines TRBV30 with TRBJ2-1; 7 bases match TRBD2. Germline CDR1 and CDR2: GTSNPN and SVGIG (reference sequence). The CDR3 is 14 amino acids.

On this clonotype: The conserved phenylalanine or tryptophan is not found at the CDR3 terminus, so this likely reflects a read error. Because the CDR3's place on the DNA is in doubt, the DNA is left out and the CDR3 is given as listed by TCRdb. The rearrangement uses TRBV12-3 or TRBV12-4 and TRBJ2-2; TRBD1 was called by the table and not checked on the DNA. The CDR3 is 14 residues long, counting both termini. The CDR3: CASSTTGVDGEPFL.

Points on this clonotype: The junction shows a germline mismatch at one end, possibly a read error. V is TRBV24-1 and J is TRBJ2-2; possible D gene TRBD1, 6 bases. In germline, CDR1 is KGHDR, CDR2 SFDVKD. This CDR3 region has 16 residues. CDR3 sequence: CATSDLQGSQPGELSF. The CDR3 coding sequence is TGTGCCACCAGTGATTTGCAGGGGTCTCAGCCCGGGGAGCTGTCTTTT.

This clonotype came up once. The junction departs from the called germline gene at one end, perhaps through a read error. J is TRBJ2-7 and V is TRBV12-3 or TRBV12-4; no definite D call. The CDR3 length is 14 residues. The CDR3 coding sequence is TGTGCCAGCAGTCTGTTTACGACCGGCGTTGAGCTGTACTTC. This encodes CASSLFTTGVELYF.

V gene TRBV20-1 combines with J gene TRBJ2-1; 9 nucleotides match TRBD2. Per germline, CDR1 DFQATT and CDR2 SNEGSKA (reference sequence). The CDR3 is 19 residues long. V was pared by 8 bases and J by 6 bases, with 26 bases of the junction left unmatched. This CDR3 is CSTTWNSVSGSVSRNEQFF. Here the CDR3 DNA reads TGCAGTACTACTTGGAACTCGGTTAGCGGGAGCGTGTCTCGCAATGAGCAGTTCTTC.

This clonotype counts as large. This sequence joins TRBV20-1 and TRBJ2-1; D gene ambiguous. The CDR3 length is 11 residues. From germline, CDR1 is DFQATT and CDR2 SNEGSKA (reference sequence). The V gene lost 2 bases and the J gene lost 5 bases, with 4 bases spanning the gap. The CDR3 loop reads CSARLHNEQFF. The CDR3 bases are TGCAGTGCTAGACTCCACAATGAGCAGTTCTTC.

As for this clonotype: One junction end disagrees with the germline gene, perhaps due to a read error. V is TRBV12-5 and J is TRBJ2-7, with TRBD1 matching 8 bases. CDR1 and CDR2 (germline): LGHNT, FRNRAP. The CDR3 covers 16 residues. CDR3 in DNA: TGTGCTAGTGGTTTGGTACCCCACGGACAGGGTTCCGAGCAGTATTTC. Translated: CASGLVPHGQGSEQYF.

To note about this clonotype: A much larger clone is a single base away; this may be a read error. This rearrangement joins TRBV5-1 to TRBJ1-1; unclear D gene. The CDR3 has 15 amino acids. Germline assignment: CDR1 SGHRS and CDR2 YFSETQ. CDR3 DNA sequence: TGCGCCAGCAGCTTCGGTGACGATCCTAACACTGATGCTTTCTTT. This translates into CASSFGDDPNTDAFF. The variable domain in full, with the rest retrieved from reference TRBV5-1 and TRBJ1-1, is KAGVTQTPRYLIKTRGQQVTLSCSPISGHRSVSWYQQTPGQGLQFLFEYFSETQRNKGNFPGRFSGRQFSNSRSEMNVSTLELGDSALYLCASSFGDDPNTDAFFGQGTRLTVV.

V usage is TRBV20-1 and J usage is TRBJ1-1, with 11 bases identical to TRBD1. The V gene's germline CDR1 is DFQATT and CDR2 SNEGSKA (reference sequence). This CDR3 contains 15 residues. In DNA form, the CDR3 reads TGCAATGCAAAGGACAGGGGGCATGGGGACACTGAAGCTTTCTTT. As protein: CNAKDRGHGDTEAFF.

This chain connects TRBV6-1 to TRBJ2-5; D is unclear. This CDR3 is 12 amino acids long. V gave up 9 bases and J gave up 9 bases, with 17 bases separating them. In germline, CDR1 is MNHNS, CDR2 SASEGT. The CDR3 spells CASHLRGVAQYF. The CDR3 nucleotides are TGTGCCAGTCACCTGAGAGGTGTGGCCCAGTACTTC.

Concerning this clonotype: Relative to the germline gene, one junction end is altered; a read error may explain this. This chain links TRBV11-3 with TRBJ2-1, with 8 bases identical to TRBD2. Looked up from germline, CDR1 is SGHNT and CDR2 is YENEEA. CDR3 length: 16 amino acids. Here the CDR3 DNA reads TGTGCTAGCAGTTCCCGGAGCGGGGGTTCCTACAATGAGCAGTTCTTC. Protein product: CASSSRSGGSYNEQFF.

This clonotype was recorded once. The junction departs from germline at one end; a sequencing error may be responsible. The chain carries TRBV11-2 and TRBJ1-2; D ambiguous. The CDR3 length is 12 residues. Germline loops: CDR1 SGHAT, CDR2 FQNNGV. The CDR3 is CTISFTDYGYTF. The CDR3 DNA reads TGTACCATCAGCTTCACAGACTATGGCTACACATTC.

A remark on this clonotype: The junction departs from germline at one end; a sequencing error may be responsible. The chain links TRBV6-6 to TRBJ2-6; D possibly corresponds to TRBD1 (5 bases). Germline values: CDR1 MNHNY, CDR2 SVGAGI (reference sequence). This CDR3 spans 17 amino acids. The CDR3 here is CTSNYPGGPSGANVLTF. In DNA, the CDR3 is TGTACCAGCAATTACCCAGGCGGACCCTCTGGGGCCAACGTTCTGACTTTC.

Turning to this clonotype: The final CDR3 position lacks the conserved phenylalanine or tryptophan, pointing to a likely read error. The J gene is TRBJ1-2, the V gene TRBV20-1; the D gene is possibly TRBD1 (5 bases). This CDR3 comprises 14 residues. Trimming shortened V by 1 base and J by 10 bases, and 19 bases separated the two germline ends. In germline, CDR1 is DFQATT, CDR2 SNEGSKA (reference sequence). CDR3 region: CSARAPFQGSDYTL. DNA for the CDR3: TGCAGTGCTAGAGCCCCTTTTCAGGGTTCTGACTACACCTTA.

Of note for this clonotype: A read error may produce the germline difference seen at one junction end. The V call is TRBV11-3, the J call TRBJ2-1, with 7 positions matching TRBD2. Germline V gene data show CDR1 as SGHNT and CDR2 as YENEEA. The length of the CDR3 is 16 residues. The CDR3 sequence is CTSSSRSGNSYNEQFF. Here the CDR3 DNA reads TGTACCAGCAGTTCCCGGAGCGGGAATTCCTACAATGAGCAGTTCTTC.

V is TRBV20-1 and J is TRBJ2-3, with a possible D match to TRBD2 (6 bases). Germline V gene lookup returns CDR1 DFQATT and CDR2 SNEGSKA (reference sequence). The V and J ends lost 6 bases and 12 bases respectively, with 19 bases between them. CDR3 length: 12 amino acids. The CDR3 here is CSALETSVTQYF. CDR3 coding DNA: TGCAGTGCCCTGGAGACTAGTGTTACTCAGTATTTT.

On this clonotype itself: The conserved phenylalanine or tryptophan is not found at the CDR3 terminus, so this likely reflects a read error. The chain recombines TRBV20-1 with TRBJ1-1; D ambiguous. Germline V lookup: CDR1 DFQATT, CDR2 SNEGSKA (reference sequence). CDR3 size: 11 residues. V was cut by 3 bases and J by 10 bases, with 12 bases left in between. CDR3 DNA: TGCAGTGCTAGTCCTGAGAGGGTAGCTTTCGTT. Its protein product is CSASPERVAFV.